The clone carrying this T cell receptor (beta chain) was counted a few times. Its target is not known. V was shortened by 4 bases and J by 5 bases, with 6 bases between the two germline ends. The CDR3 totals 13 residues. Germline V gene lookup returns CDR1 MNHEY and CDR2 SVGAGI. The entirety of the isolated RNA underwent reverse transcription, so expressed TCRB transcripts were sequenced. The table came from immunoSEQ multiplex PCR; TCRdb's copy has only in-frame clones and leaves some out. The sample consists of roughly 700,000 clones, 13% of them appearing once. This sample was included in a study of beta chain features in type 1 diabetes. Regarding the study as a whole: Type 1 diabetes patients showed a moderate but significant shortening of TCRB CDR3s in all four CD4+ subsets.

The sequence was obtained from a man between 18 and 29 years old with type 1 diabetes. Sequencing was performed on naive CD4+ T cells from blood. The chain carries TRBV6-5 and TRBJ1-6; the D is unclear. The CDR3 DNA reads TGTGCCAGCAGTTCGACCGATAATTCACCCCTCCACTTT. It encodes CASSSTDNSPLHF.